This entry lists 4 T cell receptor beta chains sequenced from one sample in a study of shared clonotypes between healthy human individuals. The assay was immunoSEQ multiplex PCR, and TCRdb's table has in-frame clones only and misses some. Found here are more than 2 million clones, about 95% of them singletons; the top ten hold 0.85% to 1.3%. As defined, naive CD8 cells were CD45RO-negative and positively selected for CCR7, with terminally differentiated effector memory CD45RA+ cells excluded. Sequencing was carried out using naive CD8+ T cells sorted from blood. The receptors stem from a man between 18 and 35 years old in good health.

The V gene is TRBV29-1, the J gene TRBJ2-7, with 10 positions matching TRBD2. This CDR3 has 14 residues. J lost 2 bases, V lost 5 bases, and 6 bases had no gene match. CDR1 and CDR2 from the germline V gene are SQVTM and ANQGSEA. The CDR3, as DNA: TGCAGCGTTCGACTAGCGGGTGGAACCTACGAGCAGTACTTC. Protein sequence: CSVRLAGGTYEQYF.

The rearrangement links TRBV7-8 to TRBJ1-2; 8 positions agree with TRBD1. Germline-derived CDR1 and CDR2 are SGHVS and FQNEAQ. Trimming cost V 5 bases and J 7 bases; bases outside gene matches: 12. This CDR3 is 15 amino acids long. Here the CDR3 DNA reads TGTGCCAGCAGCCAGGACAGGGAAGAGAGTGTTGGCTACACCTTC. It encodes CASSQDREESVGYTF.

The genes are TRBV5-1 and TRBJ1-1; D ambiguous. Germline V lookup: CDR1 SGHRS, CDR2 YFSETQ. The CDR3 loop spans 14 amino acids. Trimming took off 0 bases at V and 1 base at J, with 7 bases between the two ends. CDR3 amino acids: CASSLDVGNTEAFF. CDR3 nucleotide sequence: TGCGCCAGCAGCTTGGATGTAGGGAACACTGAAGCTTTCTTT.

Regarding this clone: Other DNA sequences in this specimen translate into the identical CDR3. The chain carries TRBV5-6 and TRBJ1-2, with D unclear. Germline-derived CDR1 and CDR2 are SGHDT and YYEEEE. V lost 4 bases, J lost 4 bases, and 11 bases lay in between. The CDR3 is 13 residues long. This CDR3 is CASSPGGAYGYTF. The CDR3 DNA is TGTGCCAGCAGCCCTGGTGGCGCCTATGGCTACACCTTC. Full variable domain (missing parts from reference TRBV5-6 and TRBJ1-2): DAGVTQSPTHLIKTRGQQVTLRCSPKSGHDTVSWYQQALGQGPQFIFQYYEEEERQRGNFPDRFSGHQFPNYSSELNVNALLLGDSALYLCASSPGGAYGYTFGSGTRLTVV.